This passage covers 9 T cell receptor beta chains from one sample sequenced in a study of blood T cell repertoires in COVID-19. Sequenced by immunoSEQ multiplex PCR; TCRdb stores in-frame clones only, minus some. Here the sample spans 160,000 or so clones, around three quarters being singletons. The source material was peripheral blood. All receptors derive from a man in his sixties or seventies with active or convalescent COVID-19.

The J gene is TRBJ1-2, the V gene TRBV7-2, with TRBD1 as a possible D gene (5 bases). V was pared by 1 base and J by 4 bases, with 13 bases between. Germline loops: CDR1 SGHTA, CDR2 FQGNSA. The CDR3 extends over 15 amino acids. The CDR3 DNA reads TGTGCCAGCAGCTTAGAACGGACACCTTCCTATGGCTACACCTTC. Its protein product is CASSLERTPSYGYTF.

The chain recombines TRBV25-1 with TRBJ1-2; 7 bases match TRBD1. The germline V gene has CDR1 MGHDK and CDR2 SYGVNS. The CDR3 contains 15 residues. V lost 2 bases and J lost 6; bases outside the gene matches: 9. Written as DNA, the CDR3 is TGTGCCAGCAGTGAAGGATCAGGGGGTATTGATGGCTACACCTTC. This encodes CASSEGSGGIDGYTF.

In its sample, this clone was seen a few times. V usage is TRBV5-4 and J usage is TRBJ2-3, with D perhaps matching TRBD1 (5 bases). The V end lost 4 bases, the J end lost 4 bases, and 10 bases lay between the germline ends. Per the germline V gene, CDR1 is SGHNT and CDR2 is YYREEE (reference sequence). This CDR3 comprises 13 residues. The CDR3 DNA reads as TGTGCCAGCAGCAAGGACAAGTCAGATACGCAGTATTTT. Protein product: CASSKDKSDTQYF.

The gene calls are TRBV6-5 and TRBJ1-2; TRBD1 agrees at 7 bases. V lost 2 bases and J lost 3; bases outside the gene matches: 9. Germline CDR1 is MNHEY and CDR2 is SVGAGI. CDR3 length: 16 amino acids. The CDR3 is CASSYAKGGWDYGYTF. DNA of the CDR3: TGTGCCAGCAGTTACGCCAAAGGGGGCTGGGACTATGGCTACACCTTC.

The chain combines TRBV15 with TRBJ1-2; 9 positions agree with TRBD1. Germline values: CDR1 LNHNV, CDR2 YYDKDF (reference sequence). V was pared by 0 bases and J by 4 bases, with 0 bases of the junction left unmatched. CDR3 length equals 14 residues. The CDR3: CATSREDRGYGYTF. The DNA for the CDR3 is TGTGCCACCAGCAGAGAGGACAGGGGCTATGGCTACACCTTC. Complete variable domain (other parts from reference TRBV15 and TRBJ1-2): DAMVIQNPRYQVTQFGKPVTLSCSQTLNHNVMYWYQQKSSQAPKLLFHYYDKDFNNEADTPDNFQSRRPNTSFCFLDIRSPGLGDTAMYLCATSREDRGYGYTFGSGTRLTVV.

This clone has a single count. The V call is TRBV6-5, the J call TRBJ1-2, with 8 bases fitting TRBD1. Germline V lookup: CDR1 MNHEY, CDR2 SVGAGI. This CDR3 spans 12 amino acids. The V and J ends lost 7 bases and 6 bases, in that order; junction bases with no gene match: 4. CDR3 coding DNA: TGTGCCAGCACCCAGACAGGGGATGGCTACACCTTC. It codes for CASTQTGDGYTF.

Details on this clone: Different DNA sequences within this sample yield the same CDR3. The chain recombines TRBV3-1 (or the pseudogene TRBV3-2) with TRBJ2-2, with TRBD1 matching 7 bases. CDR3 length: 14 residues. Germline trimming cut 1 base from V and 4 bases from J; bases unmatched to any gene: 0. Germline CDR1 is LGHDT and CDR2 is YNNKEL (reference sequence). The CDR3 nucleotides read TGTGCCAGCAGCCAAGGGACAGGCACCGGGGAGCTGTTTTTT. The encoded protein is CASSQGTGTGELFF.

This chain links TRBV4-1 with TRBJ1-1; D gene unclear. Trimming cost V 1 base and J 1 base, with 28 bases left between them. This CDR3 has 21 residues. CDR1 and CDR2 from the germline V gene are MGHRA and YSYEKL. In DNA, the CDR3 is TGCGCCAGCAGCCAAGTGATCGGAGCGGGGTCTCTCCGGTTTCAGAACACTGAAGCTTTCTTT. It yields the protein CASSQVIGAGSLRFQNTEAFF.

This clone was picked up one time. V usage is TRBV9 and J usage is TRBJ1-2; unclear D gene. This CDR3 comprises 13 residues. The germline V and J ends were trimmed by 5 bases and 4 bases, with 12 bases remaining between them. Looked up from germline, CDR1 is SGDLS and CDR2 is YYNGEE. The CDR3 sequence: CASSGERPYGYTF. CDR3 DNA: TGTGCCAGCAGTGGGGAGAGACCCTATGGCTACACCTTC.